One and the same sample provided the 25 T cell receptor beta chains below, sequenced in a study of shared clonotypes between healthy human individuals. The repertoire was sequenced with immunoSEQ multiplex PCR; TCRdb's copy has only in-frame clones and lacks some. This sample has 2,100,000 or so clones, with approximately 96% found just once. Sequenced material: naive CD4+ T cells sorted from blood. Subset specified: CD45RA+ positively selected. These receptors were collected from a man aged 18 to 35 in good health.

The chain is built from TRBV9 and TRBJ2-3; D might be TRBD2 (5 bases). The ends were cut back, 2 bases at V and 0 bases at J, with 16 bases in the middle. Germline CDR1 reads SGDLS; CDR2 reads YYNGEE. This CDR3 has 17 amino acids. The CDR3 nucleotides are TGTGCCAGCAGCGTTAGCGCGACATTCCCCAGCACAGATACGCAGTATTTT. This translates into CASSVSATFPSTDTQYF.

This chain links TRBV30 with TRBJ1-1; D uncertain. Trimming removed 0 bases from V and 5 bases from J, with 10 bases in between. The CDR3 totals 13 residues. The germline gives CDR1 GTSNPN, CDR2 SVGIG (reference sequence). Here the CDR3 DNA reads TGTGCCTGGAGTGTAAGGGCCAGAACTGAAGCTTTCTTT. It translates to CAWSVRARTEAFF.

The chain carries TRBV19 and TRBJ2-5; 8 bases are a match to TRBD2. Per the germline V gene, CDR1 is LNHDA and CDR2 is SQIVND (reference sequence). The CDR3 covers 15 residues. Trimming at V came to 4 bases and at J to 2 bases, leaving 6 bases not matched to a gene. The CDR3 region has the DNA TGTGCCAGTAGTAGCCTAGCGGGTGTACAAGAGACCCAGTACTTC. It specifies CASSSLAGVQETQYF.

The chain recombines TRBV7-2 with TRBJ2-1, with 11 bases identical to TRBD2. CDR1 and CDR2 from the germline V gene are SGHTA and FQGNSA. Trimming removed 1 base from V and 6 bases from J; junction bases left unmatched: 11. The CDR3 runs to 18 residues. The CDR3, as DNA: TGTGCCAGCAGCTTAGGGCAAGGGACTAGCGGACCGTCCAATGAGCAGTTCTTC. Translation: CASSLGQGTSGPSNEQFF.

This chain connects TRBV6-1 to TRBJ2-7; 7 bases are a match to TRBD2. CDR1 MNHNS and CDR2 SASEGT come from the germline V gene. V lost 6 bases to trimming and J lost 3 bases; unmatched junction nucleotides: 8. The CDR3 contains 14 residues. Written as DNA, the CDR3 is TGTGCCAGCAGAGACATCAGGGACTACTACGAGCAGTACTTC. Protein sequence: CASRDIRDYYEQYF.

The chain recombines TRBV11-2 with TRBJ2-7; TRBD1 is a possible D gene (6 bases). The germline V and J ends were trimmed by 2 bases and 5 bases, with 10 bases remaining between them. CDR1 SGHAT and CDR2 FQNNGV come from the germline V gene. The CDR3 spans 13 residues. CDR3 amino acids: CASSLTGDNEQYF. In DNA form, the CDR3 reads TGTGCCAGCAGCTTAACCGGGGACAACGAGCAGTACTTC. Combining the CDR3 with reference TRBV11-2 and TRBJ2-7 gives the whole variable domain EAGVAQSPRYKIIEKRQSVAFWCNPISGHATLYWYQQILGQGPKLLIQFQNNGVVDDSQLPKDRFSAERLKGVDSTLKIQPAKLEDSAVYLCASSLTGDNEQYFGPGTRLTVT.

The V call is TRBV19, the J call TRBJ1-2, with 8 positions matching TRBD1. CDR3 size: 15 residues. Losses at the gene ends were 4 bases for V and 5 bases for J; bases not matched to a gene: 9. Germline V gene data show CDR1 as LNHDA and CDR2 as SQIVND (reference sequence). The CDR3 DNA reads as TGTGCCAGTAGTACCCCGACAGGGGAATCGTATGGCTACACCTTC. Its translation is CASSTPTGESYGYTF.

The chain has TRBV18 and TRBJ1-6; weak D call: TRBD1 (6 bases). The CDR3 consists of 14 residues. V was clipped by 4 bases and J by 10 bases, with 14 bases between them. The V gene's germline CDR1 is KGHSH and CDR2 LQKENI. CDR3 bases: TGTGCCAGCTCACTAGCTCCGGACAGCTCACCCCTCCACTTT. Amino acid sequence: CASSLAPDSSPLHF.

The chain is built from TRBV7-9 and TRBJ1-1; D ambiguous. The germline V and J ends were trimmed by 4 bases and 0 bases, with 6 bases remaining between them. Germline-derived CDR1 and CDR2 are SEHNR and FQNEAQ (reference sequence). The CDR3 is 13 amino acids. The CDR3, as DNA: TGTGCCAGCAGCTCGACAATGAACACTGAAGCTTTCTTT. It translates to CASSSTMNTEAFF.

The CDR3 is CASSSNRGQDEQYF. DNA for the CDR3: TGTGCCAGCAGCTCAAACAGGGGCCAGGACGAGCAGTACTTC. This chain uses TRBV5-4 with TRBJ2-7; 7 bases line up with TRBD1. With 3 bases clipped from V and 5 bases from J, the junction kept 8 bases outside the gene matches. The CDR3 is 14 residues long. Germline V gives CDR1 SGHNT, CDR2 YYREEE (reference sequence).

This clone was seen more than once but under ten times. The sample holds other DNA sequences that translate to the same CDR3. The chain employs TRBV20-1 and TRBJ2-1; D is ambiguous. CDR1 is DFQATT, CDR2 SNEGSKA, per germline (reference sequence). Trimming pared 1 base from V and 6 bases from J, leaving 4 bases between. The length of the CDR3 is 11 residues. CDR3 nucleotide sequence: TGCAGTGCTAGAGCGGGCAATGAGCAGTTCTTC. Translating gives CSARAGNEQFF.

This clone has just one count. The gene calls are TRBV7-2 and TRBJ2-1, with TRBD1 identical over 7 bases. CDR3 length equals 15 residues. Germline V gene sequence: CDR1 SGHTA, CDR2 FQGNSA. With 4 bases clipped from V and 10 bases from J, the junction kept 13 bases outside the gene matches. The CDR3 sequence: CASSSYGTAWAEQFF. In DNA form, the CDR3 reads TGTGCCAGCAGCTCTTACGGGACAGCCTGGGCGGAGCAGTTCTTC.

With respect to this clone: The same CDR3 also results from other DNA sequences found in this sample. The gene calls are TRBV7-9 and TRBJ1-1; 8 positions match TRBD1. V was pared by 6 bases and J by 5 bases, with 5 bases of the junction left unmatched. Germline V lookup: CDR1 SEHNR, CDR2 FQNEAQ (reference sequence). CDR3 length equals 13 residues. CDR3 coding DNA: TGTGCCAGCAGTTTACAGGGGGGTACTGAAGCTTTCTTT. Translating it yields CASSLQGGTEAFF.

The rearrangement joins TRBV10-1 to TRBJ2-3; no reliable D call. The CDR3 is 15 residues long. V gave up 0 bases and J gave up 6 bases, with 13 bases separating them. Germline V gene lookup returns CDR1 WNHNN and CDR2 SYGVQD (reference sequence). The DNA for the CDR3 is TGCGCCAGCAGTGAGTCTGGACCAAGGACGGATACGCAGTATTTT. Protein sequence: CASSESGPRTDTQYF.

The chain combines TRBV6-5 with TRBJ2-7; D is unresolved. From germline, CDR1 is MNHEY and CDR2 SVGAGI. This CDR3 is built from 14 residues. Trimming shortened V by 0 bases and J by 1 base, and 7 bases separated the two germline ends. Written as DNA, the CDR3 is TGTGCCAGCAGTTACTCCCAGGATTCCTACGAGCAGTACTTC. As protein: CASSYSQDSYEQYF.

This clone showed up just a few times. In the same sample, other DNA sequences code for this CDR3. This sequence joins TRBV6-5 and TRBJ1-5, with D unclear. V lost 6 bases to trimming and J lost 2 bases, with 8 bases between them. The length of the CDR3 is 13 residues. Germline V lookup: CDR1 MNHEY, CDR2 SVGAGI. CDR3 in amino acids: CASRRTGNQPQHF. Written as DNA, the CDR3 is TGTGCCAGCAGAAGGACTGGCAATCAGCCCCAGCATTTT.

To note about this clone: This CDR3 is also generated by other DNA sequences in the sample. The rearrangement uses TRBV6-1 and TRBJ1-1; D is possibly TRBD1 (6 bases). The germline CDR1 and CDR2 sequences are MNHNS and SASEGT. The CDR3 is made up of 13 amino acids. V lost 5 bases to trimming and J lost 0 bases, with 7 bases between them. The CDR3 reads CASSRQVNTEAFF. The CDR3 region has the DNA TGTGCCAGCAGTAGACAGGTGAACACTGAAGCTTTCTTT.

This chain uses TRBV6-5 with TRBJ2-1, with D possibly TRBD1 on 6 matching bases. Germline V gene lookup returns CDR1 MNHEY and CDR2 SVGAGI. The CDR3 is 13 residues long. Trimming left V 5 bases short and J 3 bases short, with 8 bases between. CDR3 in DNA: TGTGCCAGCAGTAAACAGGGCTACAATGAGCAGTTCTTC. This gives the protein CASSKQGYNEQFF.

J is TRBJ1-6 and V is TRBV5-4, with 9 bases lining up with TRBD1. The CDR3 runs 13 residues. After removal of 5 bases from V and 9 bases from J, the junction contained 3 bases not matched to a gene. CDR1 and CDR2 (germline): SGHNT, YYREEE (reference sequence). CDR3: CASSGQGSSPLHF. CDR3 sequence (DNA): TGTGCCAGCAGTGGACAGGGGAGTTCACCCCTCCACTTT.

The V gene is TRBV7-3, the J gene TRBJ1-2; D uncertain. Trimming took off 3 bases at V and 1 base at J, with 9 bases between the two ends. This CDR3 spans 14 amino acids. Germline CDR1 is SGHTA and CDR2 is FQGTGA. The CDR3 DNA reads as TGTGCCAGCAGCTTCGCCGGACTTAACTATGGCTACACCTTC. This sequence encodes CASSFAGLNYGYTF.

V is TRBV10-3 and J is TRBJ2-2; D call uncertain. V shed 3 bases and J shed 4 bases, with 9 bases lying between them. This CDR3 is built from 14 residues. Looked up from germline, CDR1 is ENHRY and CDR2 is SYGVKD. CDR3 residues: CAISDSTSTGELFF. The CDR3 DNA is TGTGCCATCAGTGACTCGACCTCCACCGGGGAGCTGTTTTTT.

This rearrangement joins TRBV18 to TRBJ2-7, with D possibly matching TRBD2 (5 bases). V lost 2 bases and J 0 bases, leaving 11 bases between the germline ends. The germline CDR1 and CDR2 sequences are KGHSH and LQKENI. This CDR3 spans 15 amino acids. In DNA, the CDR3 is TGTGCCAGCTCACCAATCGGACTCGACTCCTACGAGCAGTACTTC. It is translated as CASSPIGLDSYEQYF. Looking up the rest from reference TRBV18 and TRBJ2-7 gives the full variable domain: NAGVMQNPRHLVRRRGQEARLRCSPMKGHSHVYWYRQLPEEGLKFMVYLQKENIIDESGMPKERFSAEFPKEGPSILRIQQVVRGDSAAYFCASSPIGLDSYEQYFGPGTRLTVT.

V and J are TRBV5-1 and TRBJ1-1, with D hard to call. Germline V lookup: CDR1 SGHRS, CDR2 YFSETQ. The CDR3 runs to 12 residues. The germline V and J ends were trimmed by 7 bases and 10 bases, with 17 bases remaining between them. The CDR3 loop reads CASAGSVAGAFF. The CDR3 DNA sequence: TGCGCCAGCGCAGGATCAGTCGCCGGAGCTTTCTTT.

The V call is TRBV6-5, the J call TRBJ1-1, with D tentatively TRBD1 (5 bases). Trimming took off 2 bases at V and 7 bases at J, with 11 bases between the two ends. The CDR3 is 13 amino acids. Germline lookup yields CDR1 MNHEY and CDR2 SVGAGI. The CDR3 sequence is CASSYQGYNEAFF. For the CDR3, the DNA is TGTGCCAGCAGTTACCAGGGATATAATGAAGCTTTCTTT.

This sequence joins TRBV10-3 and TRBJ2-7; D call uncertain. There are 15 residues in the CDR3. CDR1 is ENHRY and CDR2 is SYGVKD in the germline V gene. The ends were cut back, 0 bases at V and 6 bases at J, with 15 bases in the middle. The CDR3 coding sequence is TGTGCCATCAGTGAGTCGGGCGGTCGGGTCGGCGAGCAGTACTTC. Its protein product is CAISESGGRVGEQYF.